This T cell receptor (beta chain) was sequenced during a study of T-cell memory formation after mild COVID-19. Study at large: Clusters of TCRs were largely donor specific. Study outcomes and limitations: CD4+ contracting clones were mainly CM and EM; CD8+ ones, EMRA.

V was cut by 3 bases and J by 7 bases, with 12 bases left in between. This CDR3 comprises 14 residues. Looked up from germline, CDR1 is LGHNA and CDR2 is YNFKEQ. Comments on this clonotype: The antigen remains undetermined.

Amplification by 5'RACE using constant-segment primers produced TCR alpha and TCR beta cDNA libraries that carried sample barcodes and UMIs. MiXCR, run by TCRdb on the 5' RACE reads, gives a single entry per CDR3 protein. The sample yields around 300,000 distinct CDR3 sequences, around 19% seen once. This TCR derives from a man aged 18 to 30 who had mild COVID-19 (a few samples of this study predate the infection). Cell type and time point are not known. The chain employs TRBV4-2 and TRBJ1-4; D unresolved. The sample consisted of PBMCs or a T cell subset sorted from them (not recorded which). The CDR3 loop is CASSQGGLPEKLFF. The DNA of the CDR3 is TGTGCCAGCAGCCAGGGAGGGTTGCCTGAAAAACTGTTTTTT.